A single sample is the source of the 15 T cell receptor beta chains below, sequenced in a study of T cell clones after liver transplantation. The protocol was immunoSEQ multiplex PCR, while the TCRdb copy is restricted to in-frame clones and leaves out a portion. The table includes about 80,000 clones, nearly 85% detected once. The sample here was CD4+ T cells from blood, taken just over 45 months after liver transplant. Receptors originate from a human patient who received a liver transplant. Some T cells may have come from the graft donor.

A note on this clone: An end of the junction differs from the germline gene, which may be a read error. The J gene is TRBJ2-2, the V gene TRBV7-7; tentatively, D is TRBD1 (6 bases). Per germline, CDR1 SSHAT and CDR2 FNYEAQ (reference sequence). The CDR3 sequence is 14 residues long. CDR3 sequence (DNA): TGTGCTAGCAGCCCGCAAACAGGGTACGGGGAGCTGTTTTTT. It codes for CASSPQTGYGELFF.

The rearrangement uses TRBV5-4 and TRBJ1-3; no clear D gene. Germline lookup yields CDR1 SGHNT and CDR2 YYREEE (reference sequence). V shed 6 bases and J shed 2 bases, with 9 bases lying between them. The CDR3 is made up of 13 amino acids. In DNA, the CDR3 is TGTGCCAGCAACGACAAGGCTGGAAACACCATATATTTT. Translating gives CASNDKAGNTIYF.

The V call is TRBV10-3, the J call TRBJ1-2; 8 nucleotides agree with TRBD1. Germline V gives CDR1 ENHRY, CDR2 SYGVKD. The CDR3 consists of 14 residues. V dropped 4 bases and J dropped 8; count of bases not matched to a gene: 9. The CDR3 region is CAISGGQGLRGYTF. CDR3 nucleotides: TGTGCCATCAGTGGCGGACAGGGCCTTCGCGGCTACACCTTC.

The CDR3 sequence: CASSSTTRQGPYEQYF. The CDR3 nucleotides read TGTGCCAGCAGTTCGACAACGAGACAGGGCCCGTACGAGCAGTACTTC. V and J are TRBV28 and TRBJ2-7; 7 nucleotides line up with TRBD1. Trimming took 4 bases from V and 4 from J; bases not matched to a gene: 13. The V gene's germline CDR1 is MDHEN and CDR2 SYDVKM. The CDR3 has 16 amino acids.

The chain recombines TRBV5-1 with TRBJ2-7; weak D call: TRBD2 (6 bases). Trimming removed 4 bases from V and 5 bases from J, with 13 bases in between. CDR3 length equals 13 residues. Germline loops: CDR1 SGHRS, CDR2 YFSETQ. CDR3 region: CASSLTSAHEQYF. The DNA for the CDR3 is TGCGCCAGCAGCCTGACTAGTGCACACGAGCAGTACTTC.

The genes are TRBV28 and TRBJ1-2; no firm D call. Germline CDR1 MDHEN, CDR2 SYDVKM. CDR3 length equals 15 residues. Trimming stripped 1 base from V and 3 bases from J, with 12 bases between. CDR3 DNA sequence: TGTGCCAGCAGTTTATTAAGTTTAAGGTACTATGGCTACACCTTC. It encodes CASSLLSLRYYGYTF.

The chain combines TRBV28 with TRBJ2-4; D is undetermined. This CDR3 spans 12 amino acids. Germline V gene sequence: CDR1 MDHEN, CDR2 SYDVKM. V was pared by 4 bases and J by 4 bases, with 5 bases between. The CDR3 loop reads CASSWTKNIQYF. The CDR3 DNA reads TGTGCCAGCAGTTGGACGAAAAACATTCAGTACTTC.

Of note for this clone: This same CDR3 is encoded by further DNA sequences in the sample. The chain uses TRBV5-4 and TRBJ2-5; TRBD2 matches at 11 bases. Germline CDR1 is SGHNT and CDR2 is YYREEE (reference sequence). This CDR3 has 15 residues. Unmatched junction bases numbered 4, after V lost 5 bases and J lost 1 base. The CDR3 nucleotides read TGTGCCAGCAGTTCCGGGACTAGCGGCCAAGAGACCCAGTACTTC. Translated, it gives CASSSGTSGQETQYF.

The chain links TRBV5-1 to TRBJ2-3, with D uncertain. The CDR3 is made up of 14 amino acids. The germline CDR1 and CDR2 sequences are SGHRS and YFSETQ. V was pared by 1 base and J by 2 bases, with 8 bases between. This CDR3 is CASSLIILTDTQYF. The CDR3 DNA reads as TGCGCCAGCAGCTTGATAATACTCACAGATACGCAGTATTTT.

The chain links TRBV27 to TRBJ2-7; 9 nucleotides match TRBD2. The ends lost 11 bases at V and 1 base at J; junction bases unmatched: 9. CDR3 length: 14 residues. Germline assignment: CDR1 MNHEY and CDR2 SMNVEV (reference sequence). The CDR3: CAARTAGGSYEQYF. The CDR3 DNA reads as TGTGCCGCGCGAACAGCGGGAGGTTCCTACGAGCAGTACTTC.

The chain uses TRBV7-3 and TRBJ2-3; either TRBD1 or TRBD2 may fit D (5 bases each). The CDR3 extends over 14 amino acids. The V end was cut by 5 bases, the J end by 2 bases, with 11 bases between. CDR1 is SGHTA, CDR2 FQGTGA, per germline. CDR3 DNA sequence: TGTGCCAGCAGCCCCGGGACCTTCACAGATACGCAGTATTTT. This codes for CASSPGTFTDTQYF.

The chain couples TRBV5-1 to TRBJ2-1; possible D gene TRBD2, 5 bases. Trimming left V 0 bases short and J 4 bases short, with 8 bases between. Germline V gene data show CDR1 as SGHRS and CDR2 as YFSETQ. The CDR3 has 14 amino acids. CDR3 amino acids: CASSLADFYNEQFF. The CDR3 DNA sequence: TGCGCCAGCAGCTTGGCGGACTTTTACAATGAGCAGTTCTTC.

This chain links TRBV21-1 with TRBJ2-2; the D call of TRBD1 is as the table states it, not checked on the DNA. TRBV21-1 corresponds to a pseudogene. The CDR3 runs to 15 residues. This CDR3 reads CASSLQPGVPGELFF. Here the CDR3 DNA reads TGTGCCAGCAGCTTGCAGCCAGGGGTCCCCGGGGAGCTGTTTTTT.

The V call is TRBV5-1, the J call TRBJ1-2, with D possibly matching TRBD1 (5 bases). The germline V and J ends were trimmed by 4 bases and 2 bases, with 15 bases remaining between them. The CDR3 is 15 amino acids. The germline V gene has CDR1 SGHRS and CDR2 YFSETQ. The CDR3 region is CASSPDSDLNYGYTF. The CDR3 bases are TGCGCCAGCAGCCCAGACAGCGACCTAAACTATGGCTACACCTTC.

The V gene is TRBV5-6, the J gene TRBJ2-7; D possibly matches TRBD1 or TRBD2 (6 bases each). Trimming removed 4 bases from V and 7 bases from J, with 18 bases in between. The CDR3 has 14 residues. The germline V gene has CDR1 SGHDT and CDR2 YYEEEE. CDR3 in DNA: TGTGCCAGCAGCCTAGGGGGGCAGGCTAGTGAGCAGTACTTC. Protein product: CASSLGGQASEQYF.